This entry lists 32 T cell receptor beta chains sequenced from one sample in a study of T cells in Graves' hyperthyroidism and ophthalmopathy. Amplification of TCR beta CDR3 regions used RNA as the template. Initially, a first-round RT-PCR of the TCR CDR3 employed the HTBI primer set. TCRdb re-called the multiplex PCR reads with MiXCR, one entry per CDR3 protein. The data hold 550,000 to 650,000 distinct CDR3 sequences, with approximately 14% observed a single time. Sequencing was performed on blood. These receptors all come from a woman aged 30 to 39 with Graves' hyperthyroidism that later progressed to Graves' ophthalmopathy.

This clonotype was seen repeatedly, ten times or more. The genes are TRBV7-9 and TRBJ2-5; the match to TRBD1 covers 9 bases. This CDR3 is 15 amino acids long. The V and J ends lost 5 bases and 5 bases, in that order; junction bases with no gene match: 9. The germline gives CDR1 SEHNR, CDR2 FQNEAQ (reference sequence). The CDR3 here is CASSPLGQGMETQYF. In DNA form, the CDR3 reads TGTGCCAGCAGCCCCTTGGGACAGGGAATGGAGACCCAGTACTTC.

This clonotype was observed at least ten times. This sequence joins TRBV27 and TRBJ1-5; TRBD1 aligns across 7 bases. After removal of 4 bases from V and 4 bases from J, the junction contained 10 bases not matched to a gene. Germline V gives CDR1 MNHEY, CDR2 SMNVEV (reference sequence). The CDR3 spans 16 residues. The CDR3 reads CASSSGTASRNQPQHF. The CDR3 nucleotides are TGTGCCAGCAGTTCCGGGACAGCGTCTAGGAATCAGCCCCAGCATTTT.

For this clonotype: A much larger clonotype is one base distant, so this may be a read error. As DNA, the CDR3 is TGTGCCAGCAGTTGGGGGGGGGCCAGAAATGAGCAGTTCTTC. This sequence encodes CASSWGGARNEQFF. The chain joins TRBV12-3 or TRBV12-4 to TRBJ2-1; D is possibly TRBD2 (7 bases). Trimming shortened V by 4 bases and J by 7 bases, and 14 bases separated the two germline ends. The CDR3 sequence is 14 residues long.

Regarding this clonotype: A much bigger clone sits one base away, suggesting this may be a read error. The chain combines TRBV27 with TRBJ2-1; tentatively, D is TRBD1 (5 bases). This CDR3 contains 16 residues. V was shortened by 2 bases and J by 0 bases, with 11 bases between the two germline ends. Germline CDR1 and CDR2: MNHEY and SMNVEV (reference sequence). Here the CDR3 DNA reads TGTGCCAGCAGTTTAACGACAGATAGCTCCTACAATGAGCAGTTCTTC. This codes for CASSLTTDSSYNEQFF.

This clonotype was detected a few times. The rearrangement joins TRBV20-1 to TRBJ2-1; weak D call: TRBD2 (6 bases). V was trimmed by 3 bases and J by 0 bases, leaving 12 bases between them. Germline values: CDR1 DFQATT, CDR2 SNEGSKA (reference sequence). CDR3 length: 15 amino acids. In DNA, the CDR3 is TGCAGTGCTAGGGGGACTCCAAGCTCCTACAATGAGCAGTTCTTC. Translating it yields CSARGTPSSYNEQFF.

The CDR3 reads CASRNTGGRPEQYF. The CDR3 DNA reads TGTGCCAGCAGGAACACAGGGGGCAGGCCCGAGCAGTACTTC. The rearrangement uses TRBV2 and TRBJ2-7; 9 bases map to TRBD1. The CDR3 runs to 14 residues. The V gene end was trimmed by 6 bases and the J gene end by 6 bases; junction bases not matched to a gene: 9. Germline values: CDR1 SNHLY, CDR2 FYNNEI. The full variable domain, completed using reference TRBV2 and TRBJ2-7, is EPEVTQTPSHQVTQMGQEVILRCVPISNHLYFYWYRQILGQKVEFLVSFYNNEISEKSEIFDDQFSVERPDGSNFTLKIRSTKLEDSAMYFCASRNTGGRPEQYFGPGTRLTVT.

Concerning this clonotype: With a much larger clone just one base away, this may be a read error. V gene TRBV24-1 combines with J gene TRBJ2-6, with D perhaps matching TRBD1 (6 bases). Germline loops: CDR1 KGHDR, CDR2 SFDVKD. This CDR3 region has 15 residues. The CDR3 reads CATGGHSSGANGLTF. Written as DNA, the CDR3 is TGTGCCACCGGGGGCCATAGCTCTGGGGCCAACGGCCTGACTTTC.

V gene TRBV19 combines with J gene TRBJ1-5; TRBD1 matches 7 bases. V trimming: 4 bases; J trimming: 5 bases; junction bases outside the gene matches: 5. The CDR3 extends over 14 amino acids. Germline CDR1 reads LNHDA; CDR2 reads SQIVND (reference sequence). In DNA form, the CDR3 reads TGTGCCAGTAGTACTATAACAGGGGATCAGCCCCAGCATTTT. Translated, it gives CASSTITGDQPQHF.

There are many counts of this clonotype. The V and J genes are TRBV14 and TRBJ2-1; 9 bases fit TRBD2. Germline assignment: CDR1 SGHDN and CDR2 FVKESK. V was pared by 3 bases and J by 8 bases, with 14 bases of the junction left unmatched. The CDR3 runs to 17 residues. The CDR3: CASSHGSSGRTADEQFF. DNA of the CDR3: TGTGCCAGCAGCCATGGATCGAGCGGGAGGACGGCGGATGAGCAGTTCTTC.

DNA for the CDR3: TGCGCCAGCAGCACGGGACTAGCGGGAGGGCCGGCGGAGCAGTTCTTC. Translating it yields CASSTGLAGGPAEQFF. This rearrangement joins TRBV5-1 to TRBJ2-1, with 16 bases lining up with TRBD2. The V segment lost 4 bases and the J segment 10 bases; nucleotides outside the gene matches: 8. CDR1 is SGHRS and CDR2 is YFSETQ in the germline V gene. This CDR3 spans 16 amino acids.

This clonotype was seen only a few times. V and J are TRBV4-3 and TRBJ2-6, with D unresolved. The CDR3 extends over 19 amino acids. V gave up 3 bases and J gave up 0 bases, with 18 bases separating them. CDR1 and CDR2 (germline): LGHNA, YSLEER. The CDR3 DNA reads TGCGCCAGCAGCCAGGATTCCCCGACCTTGATCTCTGGGGCCAACGTCCTGACTTTC. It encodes CASSQDSPTLISGANVLTF.

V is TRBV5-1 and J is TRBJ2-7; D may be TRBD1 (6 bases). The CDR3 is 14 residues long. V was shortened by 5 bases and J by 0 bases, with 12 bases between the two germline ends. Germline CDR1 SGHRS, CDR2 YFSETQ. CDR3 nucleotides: TGCGCCAGCAGAATTGTGGACAGCTCCTACGAGCAGTACTTC. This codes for CASRIVDSSYEQYF.

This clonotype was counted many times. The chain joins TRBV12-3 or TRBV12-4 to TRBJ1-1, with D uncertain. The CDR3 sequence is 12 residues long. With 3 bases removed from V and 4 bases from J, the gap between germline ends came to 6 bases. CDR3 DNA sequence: TGTGCCAGCAGTTTCACAGCCACTGAAGCTTTCTTT. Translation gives CASSFTATEAFF.

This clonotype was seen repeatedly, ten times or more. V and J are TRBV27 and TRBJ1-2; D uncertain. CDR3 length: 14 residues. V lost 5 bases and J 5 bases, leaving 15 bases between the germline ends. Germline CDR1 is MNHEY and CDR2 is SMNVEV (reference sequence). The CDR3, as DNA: TGTGCCAGCAGTCCCTCCGGGTTATCATATGGCTACACCTTC. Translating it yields CASSPSGLSYGYTF.

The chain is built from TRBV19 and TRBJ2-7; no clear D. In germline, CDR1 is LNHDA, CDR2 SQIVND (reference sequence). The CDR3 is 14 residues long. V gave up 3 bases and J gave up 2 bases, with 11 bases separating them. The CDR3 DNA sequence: TGTGCCAGTAGTATCGCCGGAAACCCCTACGAGCAGTACTTC. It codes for CASSIAGNPYEQYF.

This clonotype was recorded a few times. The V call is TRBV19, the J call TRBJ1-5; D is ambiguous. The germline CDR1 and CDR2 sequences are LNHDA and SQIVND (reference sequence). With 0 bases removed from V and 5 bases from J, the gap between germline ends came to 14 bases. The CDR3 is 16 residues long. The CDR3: CASSIDLQGGYQPQHF. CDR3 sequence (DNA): TGTGCCAGTAGTATAGATCTCCAAGGAGGTTATCAGCCCCAGCATTTT.

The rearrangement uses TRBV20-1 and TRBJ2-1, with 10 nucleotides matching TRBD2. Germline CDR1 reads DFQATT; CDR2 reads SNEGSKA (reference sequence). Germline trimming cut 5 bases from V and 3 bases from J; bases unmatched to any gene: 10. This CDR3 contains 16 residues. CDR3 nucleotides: TGCAGTGCTCAATCCACTAGCGGGAAGGTCTACAATGAGCAGTTCTTC. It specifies CSAQSTSGKVYNEQFF.

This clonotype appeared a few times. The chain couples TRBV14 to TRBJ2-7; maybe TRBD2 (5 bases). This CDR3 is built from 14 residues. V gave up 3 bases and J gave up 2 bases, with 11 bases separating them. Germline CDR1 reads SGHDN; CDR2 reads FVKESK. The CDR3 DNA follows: TGTGCCAGCAGCCAGGGCGGGTGGACCTACGAGCAGTACTTC. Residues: CASSQGGWTYEQYF.

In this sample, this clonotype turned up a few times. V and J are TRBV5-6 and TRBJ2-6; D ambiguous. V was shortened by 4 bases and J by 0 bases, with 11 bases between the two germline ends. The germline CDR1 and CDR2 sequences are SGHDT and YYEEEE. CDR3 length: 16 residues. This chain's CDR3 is CASSPGPNSGANVLTF. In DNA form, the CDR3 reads TGTGCCAGCAGCCCTGGACCGAACTCTGGGGCCAACGTCCTGACTTTC.

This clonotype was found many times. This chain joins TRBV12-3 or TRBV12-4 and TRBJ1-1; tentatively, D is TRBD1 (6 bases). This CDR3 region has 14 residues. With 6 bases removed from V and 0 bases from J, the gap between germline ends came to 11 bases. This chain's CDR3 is CASRWDILNTEAFF. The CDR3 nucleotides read TGTGCCAGCAGATGGGACATCTTGAACACTGAAGCTTTCTTT.

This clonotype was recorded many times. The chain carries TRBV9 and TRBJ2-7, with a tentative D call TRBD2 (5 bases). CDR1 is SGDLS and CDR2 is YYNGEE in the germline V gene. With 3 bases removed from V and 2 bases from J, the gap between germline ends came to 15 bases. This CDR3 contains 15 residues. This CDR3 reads CASSARGEGTYEQYF. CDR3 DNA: TGTGCCAGCAGCGCGAGAGGAGAGGGAACCTACGAGCAGTACTTC.

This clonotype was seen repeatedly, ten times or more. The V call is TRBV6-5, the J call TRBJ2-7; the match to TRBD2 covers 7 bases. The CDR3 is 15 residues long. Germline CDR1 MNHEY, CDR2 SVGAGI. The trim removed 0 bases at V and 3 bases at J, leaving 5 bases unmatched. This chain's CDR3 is CASSYSKASGYEQYF. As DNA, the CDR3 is TGTGCCAGCAGTTACTCGAAGGCTAGCGGCTACGAGCAGTACTTC.

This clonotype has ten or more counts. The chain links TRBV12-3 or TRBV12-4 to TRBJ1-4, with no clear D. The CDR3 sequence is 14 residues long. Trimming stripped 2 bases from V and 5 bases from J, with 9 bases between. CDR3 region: CASSLRGRNEKLFF. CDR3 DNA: TGTGCCAGCAGTTTAAGAGGAAGGAATGAAAAACTGTTTTTT.

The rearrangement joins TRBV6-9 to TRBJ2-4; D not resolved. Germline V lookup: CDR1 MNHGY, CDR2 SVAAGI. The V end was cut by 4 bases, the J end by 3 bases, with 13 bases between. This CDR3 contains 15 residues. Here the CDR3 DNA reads TGTGCCAGCAGTTGCACCCGCCATGACAAAAACATTCAGTACTTC. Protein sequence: CASSCTRHDKNIQYF.

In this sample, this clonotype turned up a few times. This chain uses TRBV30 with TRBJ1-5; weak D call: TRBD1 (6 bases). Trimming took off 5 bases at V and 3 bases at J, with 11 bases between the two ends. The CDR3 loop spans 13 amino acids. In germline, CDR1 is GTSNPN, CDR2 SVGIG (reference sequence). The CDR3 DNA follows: TGTGCCTGGTCCACAGGGACCAATCAGCCCCAGCATTTT. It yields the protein CAWSTGTNQPQHF. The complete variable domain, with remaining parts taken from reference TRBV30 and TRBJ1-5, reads SQTIHQWPATLVQPVGSPLSLECTVEGTSNPNLYWYRQAAGRGLQLLFYSVGIGQISSEVPQNLSASRPQDRQFILSSKKLLLSDSGFYLCAWSTGTNQPQHFGDGTRLSIL.

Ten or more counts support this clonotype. The chain's CDR3 is CASSFASGGDYEQYF. CDR3 DNA sequence: TGTGCCAGCAGTTTTGCTAGCGGGGGGGACTACGAGCAGTACTTC. The chain recombines TRBV27 with TRBJ2-7; 12 bases are a match to TRBD2. V shed 3 bases, J shed 3 bases, and the junction held 3 bases outside the gene matches. The CDR3 runs 15 residues. From germline, CDR1 is MNHEY and CDR2 SMNVEV (reference sequence).

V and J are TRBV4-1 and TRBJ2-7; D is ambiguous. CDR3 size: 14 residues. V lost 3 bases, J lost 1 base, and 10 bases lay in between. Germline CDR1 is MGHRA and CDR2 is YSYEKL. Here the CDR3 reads CASSQRGPSYEQYF. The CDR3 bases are TGCGCCAGCAGCCAGAGAGGACCGTCCTACGAGCAGTACTTC.

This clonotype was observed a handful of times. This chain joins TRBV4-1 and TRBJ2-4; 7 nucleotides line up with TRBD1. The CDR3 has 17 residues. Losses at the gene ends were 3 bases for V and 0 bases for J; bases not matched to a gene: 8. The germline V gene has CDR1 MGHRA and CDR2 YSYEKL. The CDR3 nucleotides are TGCGCCAGCAGCCATTACCAGGGGGAACTAGCCAAAAACATTCAGTACTTC. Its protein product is CASSHYQGELAKNIQYF.

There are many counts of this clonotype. The CDR3 reads CASSSAPGQGTDTQYF. In nucleotides, the CDR3 is TGTGCCAGCAGTTCGGCTCCCGGACAGGGGACAGATACGCAGTATTTT. J is TRBJ2-3 and V is TRBV28, with TRBD1 matching 9 bases. V dropped 4 bases and J dropped 3; count of bases not matched to a gene: 8. The germline CDR1 and CDR2 sequences are MDHEN and SYDVKM. This CDR3 spans 16 amino acids.

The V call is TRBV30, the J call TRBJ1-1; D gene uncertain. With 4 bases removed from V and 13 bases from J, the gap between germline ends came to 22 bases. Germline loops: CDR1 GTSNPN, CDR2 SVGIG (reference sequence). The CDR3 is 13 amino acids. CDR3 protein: CAWKSPALNKGFF. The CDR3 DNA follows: TGTGCCTGGAAGAGTCCCGCACTTAATAAGGGTTTCTTT.

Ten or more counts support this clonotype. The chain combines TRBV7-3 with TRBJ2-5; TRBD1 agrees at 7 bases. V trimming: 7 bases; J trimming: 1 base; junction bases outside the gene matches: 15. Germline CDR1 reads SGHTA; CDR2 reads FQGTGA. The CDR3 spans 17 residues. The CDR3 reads CASISSARDRAQETQYF. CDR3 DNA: TGTGCCAGCATTTCCAGCGCCCGGGACAGAGCCCAAGAGACCCAGTACTTC.

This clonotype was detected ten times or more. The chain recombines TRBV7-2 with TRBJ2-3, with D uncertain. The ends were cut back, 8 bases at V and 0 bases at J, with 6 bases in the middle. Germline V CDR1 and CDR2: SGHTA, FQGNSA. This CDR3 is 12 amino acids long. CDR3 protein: CASELSTDTQYF. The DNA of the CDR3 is TGTGCCAGCGAGCTCAGCACAGATACGCAGTATTTT.